Listed here are 9 T cell receptor beta chains from one sample, sequenced in a study of blood T cell repertoires in COVID-19. Clones were read by immunoSEQ multiplex PCR, and TCRdb kept only the in-frame ones, dropping some. The data hold about 200,000 clones, with approximately 80% observed a single time. The sample was peripheral blood. The receptors were gathered from a man in his fifties who had recovered from COVID-19.

The chain is built from TRBV27 and TRBJ2-1, with D perhaps TRBD2 (6 bases). Trimming stripped 3 bases from V and 2 bases from J, with 8 bases between. Germline V gene lookup returns CDR1 MNHEY and CDR2 SMNVEV (reference sequence). The CDR3 runs to 14 residues. DNA for the CDR3: TGTGCCAGCAGTTTTGGGGGGACCTACAATGAGCAGTTCTTC. It codes for CASSFGGTYNEQFF.

This sequence joins TRBV11-2 and TRBJ1-1; TRBD1 is a possible D gene (6 bases). CDR1 SGHAT and CDR2 FQNNGV come from the germline V gene. There are 14 residues in the CDR3. Trimming stripped 8 bases from V and 5 bases from J, with 18 bases between. The CDR3 DNA reads as TGTGCCAGCGAACCCTACGGGGGGCGAACTGAAGCTTTCTTT. Translating gives CASEPYGGRTEAFF.

This sequence joins TRBV6-5 and TRBJ2-7; D remains ambiguous. Germline assignment: CDR1 MNHEY and CDR2 SVGAGI. V lost 7 bases and J 6 bases, leaving 16 bases between the germline ends. The CDR3 sequence is 13 residues long. The CDR3 DNA reads TGTGCCAGCATTATGAGCCATTACGGCGAGCAGTACTTC. Its protein product is CASIMSHYGEQYF.

This clone appeared once. The chain employs TRBV24-1 and TRBJ2-2; 9 nucleotides agree with TRBD2. Germline values: CDR1 KGHDR, CDR2 SFDVKD. The CDR3 totals 17 residues. V lost 5 bases to trimming and J lost 2 bases; unmatched junction nucleotides: 8. CDR3 in amino acids: CATSGLASGINTGELFF. The CDR3 DNA sequence: TGTGCCACCAGTGGATTGGCTAGCGGGATAAACACCGGGGAGCTGTTTTTT.

This clone was recorded only once. This chain uses TRBV29-1 with TRBJ2-3; the match to TRBD2 covers 7 bases. With 7 bases clipped from V and 0 bases from J, the junction kept 4 bases outside the gene matches. Per germline, CDR1 SQVTM and CDR2 ANQGSEA. The CDR3 runs to 13 residues. CDR3 coding DNA: TGCAGCGCGAAGCGGGAAAGCACAGATACGCAGTATTTT. It codes for CSAKRESTDTQYF.

This chain uses TRBV5-8 with TRBJ1-5; D is ambiguous. The ends were cut back, 2 bases at V and 8 bases at J, with 11 bases in the middle. The CDR3 totals 13 residues. Germline V CDR1 and CDR2: SGHTS, YDEGEE. The CDR3: CASSLGREKPQHF. CDR3 sequence (DNA): TGTGCCAGCAGCTTAGGCCGGGAGAAGCCCCAGCATTTT.

The chain employs TRBV6-5 and TRBJ2-7, with TRBD2 identical over 9 bases. Germline V lookup: CDR1 MNHEY, CDR2 SVGAGI. This CDR3 has 14 amino acids. J gave up 2 bases and V 6 bases, and 5 bases lay outside the gene matches. The CDR3 DNA sequence: TGTGCCAGCAGGCCAGCGGGAGGAACCTACGAGCAGTACTTC. Its protein is CASRPAGGTYEQYF.

J is TRBJ2-7 and V is TRBV3-1 (or the pseudogene TRBV3-2), with a weak D call TRBD1 (5 bases). The CDR3 has 14 amino acids. Trimming removed 0 bases from V and 5 bases from J, with 11 bases in between. The germline V gene encodes CDR1 LGHDT and CDR2 YNNKEL (reference sequence). CDR3 residues: CASSQEVIGDEQYF. The CDR3 bases are TGTGCCAGCAGCCAAGAGGTTATAGGGGACGAGCAGTACTTC.

The chain uses TRBV11-2 and TRBJ2-2; weak D call: TRBD2 (7 bases). The CDR3 spans 17 residues. Trimming removed 0 bases from V and 2 bases from J, with 13 bases in between. Germline CDR1 SGHAT, CDR2 FQNNGV. The CDR3 bases are TGTGCCAGCAGCTTAGATCATCGGGGGGCTAACACCGGGGAGCTGTTTTTT. Its translation is CASSLDHRGANTGELFF. Complete variable domain (other parts from reference TRBV11-2 and TRBJ2-2): EAGVAQSPRYKIIEKRQSVAFWCNPISGHATLYWYQQILGQGPKLLIQFQNNGVVDDSQLPKDRFSAERLKGVDSTLKIQPAKLEDSAVYLCASSLDHRGANTGELFFGEGSRLTVL.